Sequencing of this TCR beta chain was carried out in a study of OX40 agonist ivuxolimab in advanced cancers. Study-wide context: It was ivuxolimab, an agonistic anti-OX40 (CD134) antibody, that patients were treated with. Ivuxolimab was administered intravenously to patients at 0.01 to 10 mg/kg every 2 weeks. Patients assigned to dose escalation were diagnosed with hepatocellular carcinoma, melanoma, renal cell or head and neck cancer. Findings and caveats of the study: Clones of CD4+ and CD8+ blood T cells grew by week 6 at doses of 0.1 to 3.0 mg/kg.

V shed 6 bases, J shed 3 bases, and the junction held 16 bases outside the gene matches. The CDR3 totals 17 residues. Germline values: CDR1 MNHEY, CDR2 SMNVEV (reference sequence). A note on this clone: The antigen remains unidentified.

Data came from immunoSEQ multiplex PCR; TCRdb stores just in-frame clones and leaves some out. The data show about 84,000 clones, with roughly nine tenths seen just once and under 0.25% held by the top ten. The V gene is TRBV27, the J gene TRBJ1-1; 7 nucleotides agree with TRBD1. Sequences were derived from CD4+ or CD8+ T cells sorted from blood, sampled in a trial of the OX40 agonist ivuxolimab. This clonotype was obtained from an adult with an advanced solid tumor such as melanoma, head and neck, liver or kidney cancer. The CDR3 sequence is CASSLAGTAPGDTEAFF. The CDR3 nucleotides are TGTGCCAGCAGCCTAGCCGGGACAGCTCCAGGGGACACTGAAGCTTTCTTT.